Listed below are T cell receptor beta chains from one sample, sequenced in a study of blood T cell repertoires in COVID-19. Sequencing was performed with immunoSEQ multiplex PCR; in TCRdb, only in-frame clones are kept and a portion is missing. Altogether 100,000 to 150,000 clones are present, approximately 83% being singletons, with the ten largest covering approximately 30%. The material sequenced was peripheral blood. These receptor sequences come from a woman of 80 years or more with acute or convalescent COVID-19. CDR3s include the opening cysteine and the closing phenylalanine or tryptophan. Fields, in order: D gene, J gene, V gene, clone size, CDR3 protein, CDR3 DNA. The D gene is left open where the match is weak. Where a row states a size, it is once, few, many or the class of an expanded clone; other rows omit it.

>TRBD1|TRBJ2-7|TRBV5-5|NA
CASSLVGQGNHWVSYEQYF
TGTGCCAGCAGCTTGGTAGGACAGGGGAATCATTGGGTCTCCTACGAGCAGTACTTC
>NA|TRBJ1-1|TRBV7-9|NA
CASSWRDFSTEAFF
TGTGCCAGCAGCTGGAGGGATTTCAGCACTGAAGCTTTCTTT
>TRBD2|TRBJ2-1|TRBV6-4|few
CASGGVGTYNEQFF
TGTGCCAGTGGGGGGGTAGGTACCTACAATGAGCAGTTCTTC
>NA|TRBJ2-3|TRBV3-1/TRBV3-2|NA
CASSHGSTQYF
TGTGCCAGCAGCCATGGTAGTACGCAGTATTTT
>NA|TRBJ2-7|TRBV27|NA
CASSLSPPGLTVYEQYF
TGTGCCAGCAGTTTGTCCCCCCCGGGACTTACTGTCTACGAGCAGTACTTC
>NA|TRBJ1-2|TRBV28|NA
CASSSRNYGYTF
TGTGCCAGCAGTAGCCGTAACTATGGCTACACCTTC
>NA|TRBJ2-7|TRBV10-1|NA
CASNDRSSYEQYF
TGCGCCAGCAACGACAGGTCATCCTACGAGCAGTACTTC
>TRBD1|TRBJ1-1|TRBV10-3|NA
CAISEPTGGLEAFF
TGTGCCATCAGTGAGCCGACAGGGGGCCTCGAAGCTTTCTTT
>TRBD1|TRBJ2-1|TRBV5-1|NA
CASRRDRDNEQFF
TGCGCCAGCAGGAGGGACAGGGATAATGAGCAGTTCTTC
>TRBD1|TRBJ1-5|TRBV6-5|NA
CATSRGQTSNQPQHF
TGTGCCACCTCACGGGGACAGACCAGCAATCAGCCCCAGCATTTT
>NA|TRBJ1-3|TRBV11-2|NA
CASSSNRAGDTIYF
TGTGCCAGCAGCTCCAACAGGGCGGGGGACACCATATATTTT
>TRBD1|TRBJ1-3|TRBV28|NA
CASSIPGQVYTIYF
TGTGCCAGCAGTATCCCGGGACAGGTGTACACCATATATTTT
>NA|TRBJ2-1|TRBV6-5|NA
CASILTGGFNEQFF
TGTGCCAGCATACTAACGGGGGGCTTCAATGAGCAGTTCTTC
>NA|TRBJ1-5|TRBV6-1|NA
CASSEAYYQPQHF
TGTGCCAGCAGTGAAGCATACTATCAGCCCCAGCATTTT
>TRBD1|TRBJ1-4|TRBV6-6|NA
CASVSPGTGSEKLFF
TGTGCCAGCGTAAGCCCCGGGACAGGTAGTGAAAAACTGTTTTTT
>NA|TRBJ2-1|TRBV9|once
CASSGNSGFYDEQFF
TGTGCCAGCAGCGGGAATAGCGGTTTTTACGATGAGCAGTTCTTC
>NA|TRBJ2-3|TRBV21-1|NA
CASSRGQGGTDTQYF
TGTGCCAGCAGCCGCGGACAGGGCGGGACAGATACGCAGTATTTT
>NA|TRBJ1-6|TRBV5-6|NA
CASSLGFLGGSPLHF
TGTGCCAGCAGCTTGGGCTTTCTTGGCGGTTCACCCCTCCACTTT
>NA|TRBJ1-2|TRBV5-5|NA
CASSLGQIYGYTF
TGTGCCAGCAGCTTGGGGCAGATCTATGGCTACACCTTC
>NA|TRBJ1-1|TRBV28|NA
CASSPRTEAFF
TGTGCCAGCAGCCCGAGAACTGAAGCTTTCTTT
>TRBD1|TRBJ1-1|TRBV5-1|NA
CASSLWQGALNTEAFF
TGCGCCAGCAGCTTGTGGCAGGGGGCTCTGAACACTGAAGCTTTCTTT
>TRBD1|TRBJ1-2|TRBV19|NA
CASSQTGSPGYTF
TGTGCCAGTAGCCAGACAGGGTCCCCTGGCTACACCTTC
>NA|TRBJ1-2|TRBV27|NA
CASSNRDTLRYGYTF
TGTGCCAGCAGTAACCGGGACACCCTTAGGTATGGCTACACCTTC
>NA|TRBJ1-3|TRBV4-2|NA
CASSQVPTAGDTIYF
TGTGCCAGCAGCCAAGTTCCGACTGCCGGGGACACCATATATTTT
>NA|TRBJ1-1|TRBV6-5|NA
CASSYSGGTNTEAFF
TGTGCCAGCAGTTACTCGGGGGGAACCAACACTGAAGCTTTCTTT
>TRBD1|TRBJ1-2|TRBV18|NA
CASSPGVGGDYGYTF
TGTGCCAGCTCACCGGGAGTAGGGGGCGACTATGGCTACACCTTC
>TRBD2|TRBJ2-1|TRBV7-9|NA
CASSSTRRGGNEQFF
TGTGCCAGCAGCTCAACCCGGCGGGGGGGCAATGAGCAGTTCTTC